A single sample is the source of the 15 T cell receptor beta chains below, sequenced in a study of blood T cell repertoires in COVID-19 (TCRdb year 2020). The receptor library was made with the immunoSEQ multiplex PCR assay. TCRdb mirrors the immuneACCESS table, restricted to in-frame sequences. Some clones are absent from its copies; in checked studies, under half trace to an unresolved V gene, and the reason for the others is unknown. The sample yields 250,000 to 300,000 clones; roughly 88% were counted once. Of the sample, 0.65% to 0.95% is held by the ten largest clones. The sequenced sample was peripheral blood. These receptors were obtained from a woman under 40 with acute or convalescent COVID-19.

About this clone itself: The sample contains more than one DNA sequence encoding this CDR3. The CDR3 protein is CASSISGNTEAFF. For the CDR3, the DNA is TGTGCCAGTAGTATCTCCGGGAACACTGAAGCTTTCTTT. V and J are TRBV19 and TRBJ1-1, with D unclear. The V end lost 3 bases, the J end lost 1 base, and 6 bases lay between the germline ends. CDR3 length: 13 residues. Germline CDR1 reads LNHDA; CDR2 reads SQIVND (reference sequence). Based on the CDR3 plus reference TRBV19 and TRBJ1-1, the full variable domain is DGGITQSPKYLFRKEGQNVTLSCEQNLNHDAMYWYRQDPGQGLRLIYYSQIVNDFQKGDIAEGYSVSREKKESFPLTVTSAQKNPTAFYLCASSISGNTEAFFGQGTRLTVV.

The chain has TRBV25-1 and TRBJ2-5; 9 positions agree with TRBD2. Germline CDR1 and CDR2: MGHDK and SYGVNS. The V gene end was trimmed by 4 bases and the J gene end by 5 bases; junction bases not matched to a gene: 11. The CDR3 consists of 16 residues. CDR3 protein: CASSGGSGSFQETQYF. The CDR3 DNA follows: TGTGCCAGCAGTGGGGGTAGCGGGAGTTTTCAGGAGACCCAGTACTTC. Supplemented by reference TRBV25-1 and TRBJ2-5, the full variable domain reads EADIYQTPRYLVIGTGKKITLECSQTMGHDKMYWYQQDPGMELHLIHYSYGVNSTEKGDLSSESTVSRIRTEHFPLTLESARPSHTSQYLCASSGGSGSFQETQYFGPGTRLLVL.

CDR3 sequence: CASSVGSARGGELFF. As DNA, the CDR3 is TGTGCCAGCAGCGTAGGGAGCGCCCGAGGGGGGGAGCTGTTTTTT. The chain links TRBV9 to TRBJ2-2; perhaps TRBD2 as D (5 bases). The CDR3 is 15 amino acids. CDR1 is SGDLS, CDR2 YYNGEE, per germline. V shed 0 bases and J shed 8 bases, with 14 bases lying between them.

The chain's CDR3 is CASSARGYEKLFF. CDR3 in DNA: TGTGCCAGCAGCGCGAGGGGGTATGAAAAACTGTTTTTT. The genes are TRBV7-9 and TRBJ1-4; D perhaps matches TRBD1 (6 bases). V dropped 5 bases and J dropped 6 bases, with 10 bases sitting between them. Germline CDR1 and CDR2: SEHNR and FQNEAQ (reference sequence). The CDR3 consists of 13 residues. Combining the CDR3 with reference TRBV7-9 and TRBJ1-4 gives the whole variable domain DTGVSQNPRHKITKRGQNVTFRCDPISEHNRLYWYRQTLGQGPEFLTYFQNEAQLEKSRLLSDRFSAERPKGSFSTLEIQRTEQGDSAMYLCASSARGYEKLFFGSGTQLSVL.

The chain combines TRBV27 with TRBJ1-1, with D tentatively TRBD1 (6 bases). Between the trimmed V and J ends, which lost 3 bases and 3 bases, there was a span of 14 bases. Per germline, CDR1 MNHEY and CDR2 SMNVEV (reference sequence). The CDR3 spans 15 residues. The CDR3 DNA reads as TGTGCCAGCAGTTTGCGGCCCGGACAGCACACTGAAGCTTTCTTT. It yields the protein CASSLRPGQHTEAFF.

The chain joins TRBV7-2 to TRBJ2-2, with 15 nucleotides matching TRBD2. Trimming removed 4 bases from V and 5 bases from J; junction bases left unmatched: 2. The CDR3 is made up of 16 amino acids. Germline assignment: CDR1 SGHTA and CDR2 FQGNSA. CDR3 DNA sequence: TGTGCCAGCAGCTCAGGACTAGCGGGAGGGACCGGGGAGCTGTTTTTT. It codes for CASSSGLAGGTGELFF. Together with reference TRBV7-2 and TRBJ2-2, the CDR3 gives the full variable domain: GAGVSQSPSNKVTEKGKDVELRCDPISGHTALYWYRQSLGQGLEFLIYFQGNSAPDKSGLPSDRFSAERTGGSVSTLTIQRTQQEDSAVYLCASSSGLAGGTGELFFGEGSRLTVL.

V and J are TRBV7-2 and TRBJ1-6, with D tentatively TRBD1 (6 bases). In germline, CDR1 is SGHTA, CDR2 FQGNSA. The CDR3 is made up of 16 amino acids. Trimming shortened V by 1 base and J by 6 bases, and 13 bases separated the two germline ends. The CDR3 sequence: CASSLESGGLNSPLHF. The CDR3 coding sequence is TGTGCCAGCAGCTTAGAAAGTGGGGGCCTTAATTCACCCCTCCACTTT.

This clone was observed a handful of times. At one of its ends the junction is not consistent with the germline gene, which may arise from a read error. The chain has TRBV28 and TRBJ2-6; TRBD1 matches at 9 bases. CDR1 MDHEN and CDR2 SYDVKM come from the germline V gene. The length of the CDR3 is 15 residues. The CDR3 loop reads CASKGQGTGANVLTF. As DNA, the CDR3 is TGTGCTAGCAAGGGACAGGGAACTGGGGCCAACGTCCTGACTTTC.

This chain connects TRBV7-3 to TRBJ2-7; 12 nucleotides match TRBD1. Germline CDR1 and CDR2: SGHTA and FQGTGA. The CDR3 contains 16 residues. The ends lost 0 bases at V and 4 bases at J; junction bases unmatched: 4. CDR3: CASSLTGQGAGYEQYF. The CDR3, as DNA: TGTGCCAGCAGCTTAACGGGACAGGGGGCTGGTTACGAGCAGTACTTC.

The V and J genes are TRBV6-5 and TRBJ2-4, with no clear D. Germline V CDR1 and CDR2: MNHEY, SVGAGI. V gave up 6 bases and J gave up 6 bases, with 15 bases separating them. This CDR3 contains 14 residues. This chain's CDR3 is CASSFRLSGNIQYF. The DNA for the CDR3 is TGTGCCAGCAGCTTCAGGTTGTCTGGAAACATTCAGTACTTC.

The rearrangement links TRBV7-2 to TRBJ2-1; 10 nucleotides match TRBD2. Germline lookup yields CDR1 SGHTA and CDR2 FQGNSA. CDR3 length equals 13 residues. Trimming removed 10 bases from V and 7 bases from J; junction bases left unmatched: 7. The CDR3 loop is CAIVLAGRNEQFF. The CDR3 region has the DNA TGTGCCATAGTACTAGCGGGAAGGAATGAGCAGTTCTTC.

This rearrangement joins TRBV27 to TRBJ2-2, with TRBD1 matching 7 bases. This CDR3 spans 16 amino acids. The germline CDR1 and CDR2 sequences are MNHEY and SMNVEV (reference sequence). J was trimmed by 1 base and V by 4 bases; bases with no gene match: 6. For the CDR3, the DNA is TGTGCCAGCAGTTCGGTCCGGGACAGGAACACCGGGGAGCTGTTTTTT. Translated: CASSSVRDRNTGELFF.

This rearrangement joins TRBV24-1 to TRBJ2-2, with TRBD1 identical over 7 bases. Trimming took 3 bases from V and 0 from J; bases not matched to a gene: 3. Germline-derived CDR1 and CDR2 are KGHDR and SFDVKD. This CDR3 is built from 16 residues. CDR3 region: CATSDPGQANTGELFF. As DNA, the CDR3 is TGTGCCACCAGTGATCCCGGACAGGCGAACACCGGGGAGCTGTTTTTT.

This chain joins TRBV19 and TRBJ1-1, with D perhaps TRBD1 (5 bases). Germline values: CDR1 LNHDA, CDR2 SQIVND (reference sequence). Trimming left V 3 bases short and J 4 bases short, with 15 bases between. The CDR3 covers 15 residues. CDR3: CASSMGPRASTEAFF. CDR3 nucleotides: TGTGCCAGTAGTATGGGCCCCAGGGCGAGCACTGAAGCTTTCTTT.

This chain links TRBV7-3 with TRBJ2-5; 11 bases align to TRBD1. Germline V gives CDR1 SGHTA, CDR2 FQGTGA. V was clipped by 5 bases and J by 4 bases; unmatched bases: 6. The CDR3 consists of 15 residues. The DNA for the CDR3 is TGTGCCAGCAGCCAGGACAGGGGGCGCGGAGAGACCCAGTACTTC. The encoded protein is CASSQDRGRGETQYF.